The rows below give T cell receptor beta chains drawn from one sample of a study of T cells after yellow fever vaccination. TCRdb called the 5' RACE reads again in MiXCR, with one record for every CDR3 protein. The sample yields 300,000 to 400,000 distinct CDR3 sequences, roughly 9.4% seen once. The sample was PBMCs, taken on the day of the first yellow fever vaccination. The receptor source for this set is a young man who received the YFV17D yellow fever vaccine. Both conserved end residues are part of each CDR3. Each record gives: V gene, J gene, CDR3 protein.

>TRBV6-1|TRBJ2-1
CASSALGVNNEQFF
>TRBV4-2|TRBJ2-5
CASSQETLAEETQYF
>TRBV5-1|TRBJ2-5
CASSLYEAAETQYF
>TRBV3-1|TRBJ2-1
CASRPVGGGNEQFF
>TRBV5-4|TRBJ2-2
CASSLSRGAGTGELFF
>TRBV29-1|TRBJ1-2
CSVQPGTTNYGYTF
>TRBV19|TRBJ2-2
CASGRGNAGELFF
>TRBV2|TRBJ1-1
CASSGRQGNTEAFF
>TRBV4-1|TRBJ2-7
CASSQTTGTPYEQYF
>TRBV5-1|TRBJ1-1
CASSFGTASTEAFF
>TRBV2|TRBJ1-2
CASSEGQGLKNWYGYTF
>TRBV6-5|TRBJ2-5
CASSYDPGHLETQYF
>TRBV7-2|TRBJ2-1
CASSLGSAGGLNEQFF
>TRBV10-3|TRBJ1-1
CAISERGTANTEAFF
>TRBV4-1|TRBJ2-2
CASSQTDTGELFF
>TRBV4-3|TRBJ1-4
CASSQTRGPNEKLFF
>TRBV19|TRBJ1-5
CASSNRGNQPQHF
>TRBV9|TRBJ2-3
CASSPRQGALDTQYF
>TRBV7-8|TRBJ2-4
CASSLERRGKGGKGIQYF
>TRBV20-1|TRBJ2-1
CSAIDPKKYNEQFF
>TRBV10-3|TRBJ2-1
CAILDRVANNEQFF
>TRBV20-1|TRBJ2-3
CSARQGARTDTQYF
>TRBV7-3|TRBJ1-1
CASSLGPSAEAFF
>TRBV4-3|TRBJ1-5
CASSQDRTGLNQPQHF
>TRBV28|TRBJ1-2
CASSLDRIYGYTF
>TRBV12-3/TRBV12-4|TRBJ1-5
CASTNINSNQPQHF
>TRBV4-2|TRBJ2-2
CASSQVLAGGLGTGELFF
>TRBV20-1|TRBJ1-1
CSAPGRQGAEAFF
>TRBV29-1|TRBJ1-1
CSVEDPAGAEAFF
>TRBV29-1|TRBJ2-5
CSGAAGTGRETQYF
>TRBV7-6|TRBJ2-7
CASSLRPKEGIFGSYEQYF
>TRBV11-2|TRBJ2-7
CASSAPTRGGTSGGNFYEQYF
>TRBV4-1|TRBJ2-1
CASSQEDVRLAGPSSYNEQFF
>TRBV2|TRBJ2-1
CASRDRRTYNEQFF
>TRBV2|TRBJ2-2
CAIKAGSGELFF
>TRBV20-1|TRBJ2-7
CSARGGERLEQYF
>TRBV20-1|TRBJ2-1
CSAPRVTGLLTYNEQFF
>TRBV18|TRBJ2-7
CASSLARATYEQYF
>TRBV19|TRBJ2-1
CASSGGLAGAAPYNEQFF
>TRBV10-3|TRBJ2-2
CAISELVNTGELFF
>TRBV3-1|TRBJ1-2
CASSLLTGVDYGYTF
>TRBV12-3/TRBV12-4|TRBJ1-2
CASRDLNYGYTF
>TRBV20-1|TRBJ2-1
CSARDLRGNEQFF